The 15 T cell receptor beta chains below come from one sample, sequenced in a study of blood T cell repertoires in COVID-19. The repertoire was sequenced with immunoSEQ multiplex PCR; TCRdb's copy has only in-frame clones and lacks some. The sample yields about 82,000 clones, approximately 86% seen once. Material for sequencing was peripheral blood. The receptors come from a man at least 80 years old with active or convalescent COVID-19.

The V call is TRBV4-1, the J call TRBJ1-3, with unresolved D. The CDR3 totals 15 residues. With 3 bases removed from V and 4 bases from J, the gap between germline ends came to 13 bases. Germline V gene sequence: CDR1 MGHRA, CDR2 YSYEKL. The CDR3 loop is CASSQVGSGGNTIYF. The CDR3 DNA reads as TGCGCCAGCAGCCAGGTTGGGAGTGGGGGAAACACCATATATTTT.

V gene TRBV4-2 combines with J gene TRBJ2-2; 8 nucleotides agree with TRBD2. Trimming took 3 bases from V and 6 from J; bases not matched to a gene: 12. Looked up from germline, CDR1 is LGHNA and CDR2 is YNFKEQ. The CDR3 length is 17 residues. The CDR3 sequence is CASSHFNQRGPPGELFF. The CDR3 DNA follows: TGTGCCAGCAGCCACTTTAACCAGCGGGGGCCCCCCGGGGAGCTGTTTTTT.

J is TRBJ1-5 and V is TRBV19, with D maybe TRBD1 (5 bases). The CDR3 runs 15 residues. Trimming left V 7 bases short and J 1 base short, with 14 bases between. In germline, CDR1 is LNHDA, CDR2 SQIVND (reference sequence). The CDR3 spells CASIARGKSNQPQHF. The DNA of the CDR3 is TGTGCCAGTATTGCCCGGGGGAAGAGCAATCAGCCCCAGCATTTT.

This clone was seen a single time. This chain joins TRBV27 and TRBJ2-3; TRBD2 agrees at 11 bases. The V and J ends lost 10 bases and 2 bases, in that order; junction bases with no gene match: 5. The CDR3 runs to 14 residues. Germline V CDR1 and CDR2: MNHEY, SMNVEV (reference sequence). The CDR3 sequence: CATPGLADTDTQYF. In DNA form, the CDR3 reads TGTGCCACCCCGGGACTAGCGGACACAGATACGCAGTATTTT.

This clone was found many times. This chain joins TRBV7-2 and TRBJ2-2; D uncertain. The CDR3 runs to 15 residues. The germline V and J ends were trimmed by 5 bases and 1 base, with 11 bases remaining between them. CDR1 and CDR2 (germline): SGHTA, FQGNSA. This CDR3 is CASSVLRQNTGELFF. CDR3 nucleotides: TGTGCCAGCAGCGTACTACGGCAGAACACCGGGGAGCTGTTTTTT.

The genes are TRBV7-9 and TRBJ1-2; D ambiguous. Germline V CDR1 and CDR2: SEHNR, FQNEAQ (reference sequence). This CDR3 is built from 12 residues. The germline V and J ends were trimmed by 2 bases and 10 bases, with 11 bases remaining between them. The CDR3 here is CASSLMAEYYTF. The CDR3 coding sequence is TGTGCCAGCAGCTTAATGGCAGAATACTACACCTTC.

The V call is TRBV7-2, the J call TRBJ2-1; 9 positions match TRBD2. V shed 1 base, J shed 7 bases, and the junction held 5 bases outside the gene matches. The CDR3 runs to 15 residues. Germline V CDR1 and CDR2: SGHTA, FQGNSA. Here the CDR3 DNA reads TGTGCCAGCAGCTTAGGCGGGGGGGGAAAAAATGAGCAGTTCTTC. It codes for CASSLGGGGKNEQFF.

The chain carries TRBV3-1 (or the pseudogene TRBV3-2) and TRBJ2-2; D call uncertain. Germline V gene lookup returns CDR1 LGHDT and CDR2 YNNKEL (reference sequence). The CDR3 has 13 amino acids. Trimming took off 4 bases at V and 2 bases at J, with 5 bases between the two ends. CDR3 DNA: TGTGCCAGCAGCCTACTAAACACCGGGGAGCTGTTTTTT. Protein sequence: CASSLLNTGELFF.

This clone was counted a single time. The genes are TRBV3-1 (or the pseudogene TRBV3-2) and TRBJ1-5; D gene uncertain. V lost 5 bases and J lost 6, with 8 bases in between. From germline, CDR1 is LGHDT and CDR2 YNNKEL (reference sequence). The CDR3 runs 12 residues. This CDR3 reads CASSLAAQPQHF. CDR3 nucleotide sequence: TGTGCCAGCAGCTTGGCTGCTCAGCCCCAGCATTTT.

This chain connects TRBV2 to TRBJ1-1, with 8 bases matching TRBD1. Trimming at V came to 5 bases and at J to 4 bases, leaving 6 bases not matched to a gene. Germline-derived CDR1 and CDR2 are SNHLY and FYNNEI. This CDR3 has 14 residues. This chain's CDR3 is CASSPQGVGTEAFF. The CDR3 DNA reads TGTGCCAGCAGTCCACAGGGGGTGGGCACTGAAGCTTTCTTT.

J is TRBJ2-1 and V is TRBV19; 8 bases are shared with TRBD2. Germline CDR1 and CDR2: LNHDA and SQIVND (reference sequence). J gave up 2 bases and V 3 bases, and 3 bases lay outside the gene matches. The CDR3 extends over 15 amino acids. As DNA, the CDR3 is TGTGCCAGTAGTATTCTTAGCGGGACCTACAATGAGCAGTTCTTC. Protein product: CASSILSGTYNEQFF.

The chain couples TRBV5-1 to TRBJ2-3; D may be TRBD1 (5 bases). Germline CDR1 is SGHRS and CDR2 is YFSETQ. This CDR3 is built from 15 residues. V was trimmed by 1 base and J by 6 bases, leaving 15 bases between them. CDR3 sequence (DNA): TGCGCCAGCAGCTTGAACATAGGGGCCCGGGATACGCAGTATTTT. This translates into CASSLNIGARDTQYF.

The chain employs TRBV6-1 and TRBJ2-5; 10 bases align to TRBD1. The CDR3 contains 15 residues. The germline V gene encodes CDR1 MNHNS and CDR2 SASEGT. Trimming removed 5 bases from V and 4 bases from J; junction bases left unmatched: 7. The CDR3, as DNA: TGTGCCAGCAGTCGGACAGGGGGTAGCTCAGAGACCCAGTACTTC. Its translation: CASSRTGGSSETQYF.

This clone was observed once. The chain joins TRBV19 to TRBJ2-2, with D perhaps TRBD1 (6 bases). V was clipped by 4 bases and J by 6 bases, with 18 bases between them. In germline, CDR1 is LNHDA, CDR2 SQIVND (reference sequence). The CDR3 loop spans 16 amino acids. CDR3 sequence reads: CASSTRQANRAGELFF. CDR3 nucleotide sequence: TGTGCCAGTAGTACCAGACAGGCAAACCGCGCCGGGGAGCTGTTTTTT. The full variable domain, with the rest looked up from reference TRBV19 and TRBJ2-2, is DGGITQSPKYLFRKEGQNVTLSCEQNLNHDAMYWYRQDPGQGLRLIYYSQIVNDFQKGDIAEGYSVSREKKESFPLTVTSAQKNPTAFYLCASSTRQANRAGELFFGEGSRLTVL.

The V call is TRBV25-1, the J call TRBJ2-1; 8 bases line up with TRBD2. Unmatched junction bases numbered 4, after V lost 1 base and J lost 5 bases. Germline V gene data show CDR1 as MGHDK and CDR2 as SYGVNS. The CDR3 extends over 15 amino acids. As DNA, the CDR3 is TGTGCCAGCAGTGAATTTAGCGGGAACAACAATGAGCAGTTCTTC. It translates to CASSEFSGNNNEQFF.